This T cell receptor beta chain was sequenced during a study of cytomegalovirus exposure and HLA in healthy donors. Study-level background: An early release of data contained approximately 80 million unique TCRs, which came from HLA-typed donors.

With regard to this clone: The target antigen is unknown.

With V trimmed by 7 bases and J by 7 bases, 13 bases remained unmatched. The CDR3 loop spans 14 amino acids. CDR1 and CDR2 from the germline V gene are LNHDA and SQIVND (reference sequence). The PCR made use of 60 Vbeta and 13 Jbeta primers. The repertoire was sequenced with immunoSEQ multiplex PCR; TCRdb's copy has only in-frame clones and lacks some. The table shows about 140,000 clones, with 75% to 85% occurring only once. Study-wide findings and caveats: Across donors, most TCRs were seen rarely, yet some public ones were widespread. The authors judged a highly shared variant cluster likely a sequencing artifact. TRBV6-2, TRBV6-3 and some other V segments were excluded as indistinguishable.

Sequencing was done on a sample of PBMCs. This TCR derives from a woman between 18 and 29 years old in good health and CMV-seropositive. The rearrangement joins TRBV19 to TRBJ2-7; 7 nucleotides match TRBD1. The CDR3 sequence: CASNPTGSLGEQYF. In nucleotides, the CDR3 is TGTGCCAGTAACCCGACAGGGAGCCTTGGGGAGCAGTACTTC.